These 7 T cell receptor beta chains were sequenced from one sample in a study of T cell responses to AZD1222 COVID-19 vaccine. Libraries were prepared by immunoSEQ multiplex PCR; TCRdb keeps only in-frame clonotypes and omits some of them. There are more than 70,000 clones in the sample; approximately 90% occur only once, and 28% lies in the top ten. Material: peripheral blood, obtained 28 days after the second AZD1222 dose. The receptors come from an adult who received the AZD1222 COVID-19 vaccine.

This rearrangement joins TRBV19 to TRBJ1-1; D not resolved. V was trimmed by 7 bases and J by 0 bases, leaving 3 bases between them. This CDR3 region has 11 residues. CDR1 LNHDA and CDR2 SQIVND come from the germline V gene (reference sequence). The CDR3 bases are TGTGCCAGTAAACTGAACACTGAAGCTTTCTTT. Its translation: CASKLNTEAFF.

The CDR3 bases are TGCAGCGCAATAACAGGGACCGGGGAGCTGTTTTTT. This encodes CSAITGTGELFF. V and J are TRBV29-1 and TRBJ2-2; TRBD1 might be the D (6 bases). In germline, CDR1 is SQVTM, CDR2 ANQGSEA. Trimming cost V 7 bases and J 5 bases, with 11 bases left between them. The CDR3 covers 12 residues.

The chain links TRBV29-1 to TRBJ1-5; a possible D gene is TRBD1 (5 bases). Germline-derived CDR1 and CDR2 are SQVTM and ANQGSEA. The CDR3 is made up of 13 amino acids. V was clipped by 4 bases and J by 2 bases, with 9 bases between them. The CDR3 sequence is CSVGAGGNQPQHF. The CDR3 bases are TGCAGCGTTGGAGCGGGGGGCAATCAGCCCCAGCATTTT.

The V call is TRBV19, the J call TRBJ1-5, with no clear D. The CDR3 consists of 15 residues. Between the trimmed V and J ends, which lost 2 bases and 3 bases, there was a span of 11 bases. Germline lookup yields CDR1 LNHDA and CDR2 SQIVND (reference sequence). CDR3 amino acids: CASSIFPHPNQPQHF. CDR3 DNA sequence: TGTGCCAGTAGTATATTCCCACATCCCAATCAGCCCCAGCATTTT.

The CDR3 sequence is CASRRGVNQPQHF. The DNA for the CDR3 is TGTGCCAGCAGGAGGGGCGTGAATCAGCCCCAGCATTTT. The gene calls are TRBV2 and TRBJ1-5; a weak D match, TRBD1 (5 bases). V lost 6 bases, J lost 4 bases, and 10 bases lay in between. CDR1 is SNHLY and CDR2 is FYNNEI in the germline V gene. The CDR3 is made up of 13 amino acids.

The chain recombines TRBV28 with TRBJ2-6, with D possibly being TRBD1 or TRBD2 (6 bases each). CDR3 size: 18 residues. The germline V gene has CDR1 MDHEN and CDR2 SYDVKM. V lost 4 bases and J lost 2, with 18 bases in between. In DNA, the CDR3 is TGTGCCAGCAGTTCCCTGACGGGGGCGGATGCTGGGGCCAACGTCCTGACTTTC. Translated: CASSSLTGADAGANVLTF.

This chain joins TRBV9 and TRBJ2-3; tentative D call: TRBD2 (6 bases). The CDR3 has 17 residues. Germline assignment: CDR1 SGDLS and CDR2 YYNGEE. The V end lost 0 bases, the J end lost 0 bases, and 14 bases lay between the germline ends. This chain's CDR3 is CASSVGGGTYSTDTQYF. As DNA, the CDR3 is TGTGCCAGCAGCGTAGGCGGCGGGACTTATAGCACAGATACGCAGTATTTT.